The T cell receptor beta chain under discussion was sequenced for a study of regulatory T cells in long-lasting Graves disease. Study-wide points: Shared public clonotypes totalled 2,741 in persistent patients, compared with about 960 in new patients. Study was limited to peripheral blood, excluding thyroid tissue. Favored gene segments in persistent disease were TRBV28, TRBJ1-2 and TRBJ2-5.

CDR3-region Arm-PCR and iRepertoire HTBI primers produced the TCR beta libraries. TCRdb analysed the multiplex PCR reads with MiXCR anew, one entry per CDR3 protein. The table includes about 290,000 distinct CDR3 sequences, roughly 21% detected once. The sample's time point: persistent/refractory GD, antithyroid drugs over 5 years with positive TRAb. Extracted PBMC RNA gave rise to the TCR library. Graves' disease diagnosis was established per American Thyroid Association guidelines. This clonotype was counted a few times. Its specificity is not known. This CDR3 has 15 residues. V shed 0 bases and J 0 bases; nucleotides not matched to a gene: 5. Germline lookup yields CDR1 SQVTM and CDR2 ANQGSEA.

The input for sequencing was peripheral blood mononuclear cells (PBMCs), taken when the disease was refractory, from a patient treated with antithyroid drugs. The clonotype was recovered from a female donor with Graves disease. J is TRBJ2-7 and V is TRBV29-1; 7 positions match TRBD1. The CDR3 protein is CSVEDSGTASYEQYF. The CDR3 DNA reads TGCAGCGTTGAAGATTCAGGGACAGCCTCCTACGAGCAGTACTTC.